This section outlines one T cell receptor (beta chain) sequence together with its context. The target antigen is unknown. The data derive from a study of shared clonotypes between healthy human individuals. Study-level results: Estimated richness values were generally larger in naive subsets than in memory subsets. Sampling covered blood only; tissue repertoires likely differ. Owing to a small donor count, the genetic and exposure-history diversity represented was limited.

Measured with immunoSEQ multiplex PCR; TCRdb has only the in-frame clones, and not every one. The sample has more than 900,000 clones, about 80% seen once. Specimen: memory CD4+ T cells from PBMCs. Subset: CD45RA-negative fraction. The sequence was obtained from a young man in good health. Some clones in this sample may be carry-over from other donors' samples.

In nucleotides, the CDR3 is TGTGCCAGCAGTTTAGAGGGACACCAGTACTTC. Its protein product is CASSLEGHQYF. The J gene is TRBJ2-7, the V gene TRBV28; TRBD1 might be the D (6 bases). Germline lookup yields CDR1 MDHEN and CDR2 SYDVKM. Deletions cut 2 bases from V and 10 bases from J, with 9 bases between. The CDR3 contains 11 residues.